This TCR beta chain was sequenced for a study of shared clonotypes between healthy human individuals. Naive CD8 populations comprised CD45RO-negative cells positively selected for CCR7, excluding terminally differentiated effector memory CD45RA+ cells. Deep was the level used in running the assay. TCRdb's copy holds only in-frame clones and misses some; the assay was immunoSEQ multiplex PCR. Among around 1.9 million clones listed, about 92% were seen once. CDR3 size: 12 residues. CDR1 SQVTM and CDR2 ANQGSEA come from the germline V gene. V lost 4 bases and J lost 1, with 4 bases in between. This receptor was identified in a man younger than 30 in good health. Some clones in this sample may be carry-over from other donors' samples. This rearrangement joins TRBV29-1 to TRBJ1-4, with no clear D. Sequencing was carried out using naive CD8+ T cells from PBMCs. Here the CDR3 DNA reads TGCAGCGTTGTTTTAACTAATGAAAAACTGTTTTTT. Its translation is CSVVLTNEKLFF.